This T cell receptor beta chain was captured by sequencing in a study of cytomegalovirus exposure and HLA in healthy donors. Study results and caveats: In a later analysis, several top co-occurrence clusters appeared linked to parvovirus B19, influenza, CMV and Epstein-Barr virus. Association with HLA alleles at 0.05 false discovery rate was found for 15,000 to 20,000 TCR beta sequences in a later analysis.

60 Vbeta and 13 Jbeta primers were used in PCR. Profiled with immunoSEQ multiplex PCR; TCRdb holds only in-frame clones, not every one. In the table there are around 50,000 clones, about four fifths of which are singletons. Germline V gives CDR1 MNHEY, CDR2 SMNVEV (reference sequence). Trimming stripped 5 bases from V and 0 bases from J, with 11 bases between. CDR3 length: 15 residues. As to this clone: The antigen is not known.

Sequencing was carried out using PBMCs. The TCR originated in a man aged 35 to 55 in good health and CMV-seronegative. This chain links TRBV27 with TRBJ1-5; tentative D call: TRBD1 (6 bases). The CDR3 nucleotides read TGTGCCAGCAGTGAGACAGGATTTAGCAATCAGCCCCAGCATTTT. This translates into CASSETGFSNQPQHF.